The next 6 T cell receptor beta chains were all read from a single sample in a study of blood T cells in healthy people across ages. Alongside a J-beta primer mix, a sample-barcoded 5' primer served in a second PCR lasting about 7 to 11 cycles. One entry per CDR3 protein, called by TCRdb with MiXCR from the 5' RACE reads. The sample has over 550,000 distinct CDR3 sequences, under 30% seen once. Sequencing was carried out using blood. The origin of the receptors is a woman older than 75 in good health.

About this clonotype: A clone one base away is much larger, so this may be a read error. This chain links TRBV7-9 with TRBJ1-2; D remains ambiguous. This CDR3 has 14 residues. Per the germline V gene, CDR1 is SEHNR and CDR2 is FQNEAQ (reference sequence). The chain's CDR3 is CASNLSALIEGYTF. The CDR3 coding sequence is TGTGCCAGCAACTTATCGGCCCTTATAGAGGGCTACACCTTC. Full variable domain (outside the CDR3, taken from reference TRBV7-9 and TRBJ1-2): DTGVSQNPRHKITKRGQNVTFRCDPISEHNRLYWYRQTLGQGPEFLTYFQNEAQLEKSRLLSDRFSAERPKGSFSTLEIQRTEQGDSAMYLCASNLSALIEGYTFGSGTRLTVV.

This clonotype occurred a few times. This chain links TRBV4-2 with TRBJ2-2; no reliable D call. V was clipped by 0 bases and J by 8 bases, with 10 bases between them. Per germline, CDR1 LGHNA and CDR2 YNFKEQ. CDR3 length: 14 residues. CDR3 sequence (DNA): TGTGCCAGCAGCCAAGAATCAGGTGTGGGGGAGCTGTTTTTT. Translated: CASSQESGVGELFF.

This clonotype was observed a handful of times. A much larger clone lies a single base off, so this may be a read error. The V call is TRBV13, the J call TRBJ1-1; D call uncertain. V lost 4 bases to trimming and J lost 4 bases, with 16 bases between them. The germline CDR1 and CDR2 sequences are PRHDT and FYEKMQ (reference sequence). The CDR3 covers 15 residues. CDR3: CASSSTSSVCTEAFF. CDR3 in DNA: TGTGCCAGCAGCTCGACATCTTCTGTTTGCACTGAAGCTTTCTTT.

This clonotype has more than one count but fewer than ten. This may come from a read error, since a much larger clone is one base off. The V gene is TRBV3-1, the J gene TRBJ2-1, with no clear D. TRBJ2-7 matches the DNA end more closely, so the J call is doubtful. This CDR3 has 15 amino acids. Germline V CDR1 and CDR2: LGHDT, YNNKEL (reference sequence). The CDR3 sequence: CASSQDKTGYNEQYF. The CDR3 DNA follows: TGTGCCAGCAGCCAAGATAAGACCGGATACAATGAGCAGTACTTC.

This clonotype has more than one count but fewer than ten. The rearrangement uses TRBV30 and TRBJ1-1; perhaps TRBD1 as D (5 bases). Trimming shortened V by 0 bases and J by 5 bases, and 19 bases separated the two germline ends. The CDR3 consists of 16 residues. CDR1 and CDR2 from the germline V gene are GTSNPN and SVGIG (reference sequence). This CDR3 is CAWSVHTGHRWTEAFF. CDR3 nucleotides: TGTGCCTGGAGTGTACATACAGGCCACCGGTGGACTGAAGCTTTCTTT.

This clonotype was counted at least ten times. This rearrangement joins TRBV4-1 to TRBJ2-3, with 13 bases matching TRBD2. Looked up from germline, CDR1 is MGHRA and CDR2 is YSYEKL. With 3 bases clipped from V and 13 bases from J, the junction kept 10 bases outside the gene matches. The CDR3 totals 15 residues. This CDR3 is CASSHPGTSGVGKYF. The CDR3 region has the DNA TGCGCCAGCAGCCATCCCGGGACTAGCGGGGTGGGAAAGTATTTT.